This is a list of T cell receptor beta chains from one sample in a study of regulatory T cells in long-lasting Graves disease. Each CDR3 protein is one row after TCRdb ran MiXCR on the multiplex PCR reads. The repertoire holds 400,000 to 550,000 distinct CDR3 sequences, with 15% as singletons. This same sample was also part of a study on T cells in Graves' hyperthyroidism and ophthalmopathy.

Material: peripheral blood mononuclear cells (PBMCs), obtained at new diagnosis, from a patient treated with antithyroid drugs. These receptors were collected from a woman aged 25 to 39 with Graves disease. The CDR3 runs from the conserved cysteine through the conserved F or W. The D gene is left open where the match is weak. A row's size may be missing; if present it is once, few, many or a size class.

CASSHGTPYEQYF	TGTGCCAGCAGCCACGGGACTCCCTACGAGCAGTACTTC	TRBJ2-7	TRBV7-9	NA	NA
CASRPRLAEPTGELFF	TGTGCCAGCAGGCCGCGACTAGCGGAGCCCACCGGGGAGCTGTTTTTT	TRBJ2-2	TRBV7-3	TRBD2	few
CASSQDGTVLSTDTQYF	TGTGCCAGCAGCCAAGATGGCACGGTCTTGAGCACAGATACGCAGTATTTT	TRBJ2-3	TRBV3-1	NA	NA
CASSPHPSMNTEAFF	TGTGCCAGCAGCCCTCACCCATCCATGAACACTGAAGCTTTCTTT	TRBJ1-1	TRBV7-3	NA	few
CASRDSGTQYF	TGTGCCAGCAGGGACAGCGGGACCCAGTACTTC	TRBJ2-5	TRBV28	NA	many
CASSTTSGSGSTDTQYF	TGTGCCAGCAGCACGACTAGCGGGAGTGGAAGCACAGATACGCAGTATTTT	TRBJ2-3	TRBV12-3/TRBV12-4	TRBD2	many
CSARREQLNTEAFF	TGCAGTGCCCGACGGGAGCAACTGAACACTGAAGCTTTCTTT	TRBJ1-1	TRBV20-1	NA	many
CAWRYKSYEQYF	TGTGCCTGGAGGTACAAGTCCTACGAGCAGTACTTC	TRBJ2-7	TRBV30	NA	many
CASSLVGHGTSGGSYNEQFF	TGTGCCAGCAGCTTAGTAGGCCACGGGACTAGCGGGGGGTCCTACAATGAGCAGTTCTTC	TRBJ2-1	TRBV11-3	TRBD2	many
CASRSLWAPVADTQYF	TGTGCCAGCAGATCCTTGTGGGCGCCGGTGGCAGATACGCAGTATTTT	TRBJ2-3	TRBV14	NA	many
CASSLVRAGYYEQYF	TGTGCCAGCAGCTTAGTCAGGGCGGGGTACTACGAGCAGTACTTC	TRBJ2-7	TRBV11-2	NA	many
CSARMRERSYNEQFF	TGCAGTGCCCGTATGAGGGAGCGCTCATACAATGAGCAGTTCTTC	TRBJ2-1	TRBV20-1	NA	many
CASSAPGTNSYEQYF	TGTGCCAGCAGCGCGCCCGGGACAAACTCCTACGAGCAGTACTTC	TRBJ2-7	TRBV9	NA	NA
CSAQILRNNYGYTF	TGCAGTGCCCAAATTTTGAGGAATAACTATGGCTACACCTTC	TRBJ1-2	TRBV20-1	NA	NA
CASSALAGAGNEQFF	TGTGCCAGCAGCGCCCTAGCGGGAGCGGGCAATGAGCAGTTCTTC	TRBJ2-1	TRBV7-3	TRBD2	many
CASSRTSEGDTQYF	TGTGCCAGCAGCCGGACCTCAGAGGGAGATACGCAGTATTTT	TRBJ2-3	TRBV7-9	NA	many
CASSLSAPYNEQFF	TGTGCCAGCAGTTTATCGGCCCCCTACAATGAGCAGTTCTTC	TRBJ2-1	TRBV27	NA	NA
CASSGDSLNQPQHF	TGTGCCAGCAGTGGGGACAGCCTTAATCAGCCCCAGCATTTT	TRBJ1-5	TRBV2	TRBD1	many
CASRYTGQNYEQYF	TGTGCCAGCAGATATACCGGGCAAAACTACGAGCAGTACTTC	TRBJ2-7	TRBV13	NA	many
CSAKPDRGLNQPQHF	TGCAGTGCTAAACCCGACAGGGGCCTTAATCAGCCCCAGCATTTT	TRBJ1-5	TRBV20-1	TRBD1	few
CASSLGTSGSFNEQFF	TGTGCCAGCAGTCTGGGGACTAGCGGGAGTTTCAATGAGCAGTTCTTC	TRBJ2-1	TRBV12-3/TRBV12-4	TRBD2	NA
CSVDGDSYEQYF	TGCAGCGTTGACGGAGACTCCTACGAGCAGTACTTC	TRBJ2-7	TRBV29-1	NA	many
CASSYLAGSAYEQYF	TGTGCCAGCAGCTATCTAGCGGGATCAGCCTACGAGCAGTACTTC	TRBJ2-7	TRBV7-2	TRBD2	many
CSVATPRKRRYNEQFF	TGCAGCGTTGCCACCCCTAGGAAGCGTCGGTACAATGAGCAGTTCTTC	TRBJ2-1	TRBV29-1	NA	few
CASSRVSEPGETQYF	TGTGCCAGCAGCCGGGTTTCGGAGCCGGGGGAGACCCAGTACTTC	TRBJ2-5	TRBV12-3/TRBV12-4	NA	NA
CASSLYPLGGKGNTIYF	TGTGCCAGCAGTTTATACCCCCTTGGGGGCAAGGGAAACACCATATATTTT	TRBJ1-3	TRBV27	NA	many
CASSLTSGSPGPGELFF	TGCGCCAGCAGCCTAACTAGCGGGAGCCCTGGACCCGGGGAGCTGTTTTTT	TRBJ2-2	TRBV4-1	TRBD2	once
CASSPGVFYEQYF	TGTGCCAGCAGCCCGGGGGTTTTCTACGAGCAGTACTTC	TRBJ2-7	TRBV12-3/TRBV12-4	NA	many